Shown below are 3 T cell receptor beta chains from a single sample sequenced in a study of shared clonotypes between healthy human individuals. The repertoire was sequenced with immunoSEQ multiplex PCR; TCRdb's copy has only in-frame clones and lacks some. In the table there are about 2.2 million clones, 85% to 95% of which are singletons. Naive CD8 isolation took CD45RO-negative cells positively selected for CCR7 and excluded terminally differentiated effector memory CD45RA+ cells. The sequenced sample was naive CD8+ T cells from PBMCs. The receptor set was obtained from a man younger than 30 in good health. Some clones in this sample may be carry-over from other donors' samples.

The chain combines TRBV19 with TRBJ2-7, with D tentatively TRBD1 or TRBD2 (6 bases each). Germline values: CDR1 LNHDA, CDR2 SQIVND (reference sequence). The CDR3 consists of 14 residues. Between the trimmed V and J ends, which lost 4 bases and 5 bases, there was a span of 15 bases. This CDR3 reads CASSTRDTFHEQYF. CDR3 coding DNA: TGTGCCAGTAGTACGCGGGACACGTTCCACGAGCAGTACTTC.

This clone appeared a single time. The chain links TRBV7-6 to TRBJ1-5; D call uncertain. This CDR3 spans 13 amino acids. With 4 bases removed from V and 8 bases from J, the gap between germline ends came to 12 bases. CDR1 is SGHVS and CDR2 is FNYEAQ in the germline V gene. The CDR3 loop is CASSSNEFEPQHF. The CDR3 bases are TGTGCCAGCAGCTCCAATGAGTTTGAGCCCCAGCATTTT.

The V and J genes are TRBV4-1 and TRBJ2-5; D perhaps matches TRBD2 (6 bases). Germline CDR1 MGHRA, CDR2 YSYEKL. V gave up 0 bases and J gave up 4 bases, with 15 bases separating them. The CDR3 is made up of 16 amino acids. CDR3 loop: CASSQDRWLGGETQYF. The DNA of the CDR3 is TGCGCCAGCAGCCAAGATAGGTGGTTGGGGGGAGAGACCCAGTACTTC.